These 20 T cell receptor beta chains share one sample of origin, sequenced in a study of response to subunit inactivated influenza vaccine. Using its own MiXCR run on the RT-PCR reads, TCRdb lists one record per CDR3 protein. The top ten hold around 7% of the sample, which has hundreds of thousands of distinct CDR3 sequences, approximately 14% seen once. This sample comprised PBMCs from blood, obtained 14 to 15 days before vaccination. The receptors shown here come from a man aged 50 to 59 who received an inactivated influenza vaccine.

The chain employs TRBV25-1 and TRBJ2-5, with 8 bases that match TRBD1. The CDR3 contains 16 residues. V gave up 3 bases and J gave up 3 bases; unmatched junction bases: 9. Per the germline V gene, CDR1 is MGHDK and CDR2 is SYGVNS. The chain's CDR3 is CASSEWTGKNEETQYF. The CDR3 DNA reads TGTGCCAGCAGTGAGTGGACAGGGAAGAATGAAGAGACCCAGTACTTC.

The chain uses TRBV30 and TRBJ2-5; 8 bases align to TRBD2. Germline V CDR1 and CDR2: GTSNPN, SVGIG (reference sequence). The CDR3 has 16 amino acids. The V and J ends lost 3 bases and 6 bases, in that order; junction bases with no gene match: 15. CDR3 region: CAWSKRGLVFEQTQYF. In DNA, the CDR3 is TGTGCCTGGAGCAAGCGGGGACTAGTCTTTGAACAGACCCAGTACTTC. Drawing the rest from reference TRBV30 and TRBJ2-5, the complete variable domain is SQTIHQWPATLVQPVGSPLSLECTVEGTSNPNLYWYRQAAGRGLQLLFYSVGIGQISSEVPQNLSASRPQDRQFILSSKKLLLSDSGFYLCAWSKRGLVFEQTQYFGPGTRLLVL.

The chain joins TRBV4-3 to TRBJ2-6, with D perhaps matching TRBD2 (6 bases). With 0 bases removed from V and 0 bases from J, the gap between germline ends came to 18 bases. Germline CDR1 and CDR2: LGHNA and YSLEER. The CDR3 has 20 residues. CDR3 sequence (DNA): TGCGCCAGCAGCCAAGACCCCGGGACTGCCGCTGCCTCTGGGGCCAACGTCCTGACTTTC. It encodes CASSQDPGTAAASGANVLTF.

The rearrangement links TRBV20-1 to TRBJ2-5; D is possibly TRBD1 (6 bases). The CDR3 totals 14 residues. CDR1 and CDR2 (germline): DFQATT, SNEGSKA (reference sequence). The V end was cut by 3 bases, the J end by 6 bases, with 17 bases between. The CDR3 DNA is TGCAGTGCTAGGGTAAAGGGGGACACTCAGACCCAGTACTTC. Translated: CSARVKGDTQTQYF.

Only a few counts were recorded for this clonotype. The CDR3 protein is CASSPFERTDTQYF. The CDR3 coding sequence is TGTGCCAGCTCACCTTTTGAGCGCACAGATACGCAGTATTTT. The V gene is TRBV18, the J gene TRBJ2-3; D remains unclear. The CDR3 extends over 14 amino acids. V was cut by 3 bases and J by 1 base, with 8 bases left in between. The germline V gene encodes CDR1 KGHSH and CDR2 LQKENI.

In its sample, this clonotype was seen many times. CDR3 bases: TGTGCCAGCAGTTTTTACCGGGATACGCAGTATTTT. Amino acid sequence: CASSFYRDTQYF. This chain joins TRBV12-3 or TRBV12-4 and TRBJ2-3; D unclear. The CDR3 covers 12 residues. V was cut by 3 bases and J by 6 bases, with 7 bases left in between.

This clonotype was picked up a small number of times. The rearrangement uses TRBV6-1 and TRBJ2-4; D unresolved. Trimming cost V 6 bases and J 10 bases, with 19 bases left between them. Germline V gene data show CDR1 as MNHNS and CDR2 as SASEGT. The length of the CDR3 is 14 residues. The CDR3 here is CASRPGGQRYIQYF. The DNA for the CDR3 is TGTGCCAGCAGGCCAGGTGGGCAGCGCTATATTCAGTACTTC.

The chain carries TRBV19 and TRBJ2-3; tentative D call: TRBD1 (5 bases). V was trimmed by 3 bases and J by 0 bases, leaving 10 bases between them. This CDR3 spans 15 amino acids. Per germline, CDR1 LNHDA and CDR2 SQIVND (reference sequence). The CDR3 loop is CASSIVRASTDTQYF. The CDR3 DNA reads TGTGCCAGTAGTATCGTCAGGGCTAGCACAGATACGCAGTATTTT.

This chain links TRBV4-1 with TRBJ2-5; the D gene could be TRBD1 or TRBD2 (5 bases each). Germline V lookup: CDR1 MGHRA, CDR2 YSYEKL. This CDR3 is 15 amino acids long. V lost 4 bases and J 1 base, leaving 13 bases between the germline ends. CDR3 sequence reads: CASSRGYGSQETQYF. As DNA, the CDR3 is TGCGCCAGCAGCCGGGGGTATGGTAGCCAAGAGACCCAGTACTTC.

The chain joins TRBV10-3 to TRBJ2-3; the match to TRBD1 covers 7 bases. The germline V gene has CDR1 ENHRY and CDR2 SYGVKD. The CDR3 has 15 residues. With V trimmed by 3 bases and J by 5 bases, 8 bases remained unmatched. DNA of the CDR3: TGTGCCATCAGTGAACGGCAGGGGGAAGGAGATACGCAGTATTTT. Translation gives CAISERQGEGDTQYF.

V is TRBV18 and J is TRBJ2-7; a weak D match, TRBD1 (6 bases). Germline-derived CDR1 and CDR2 are KGHSH and LQKENI. The CDR3 is 16 amino acids. Trimming took off 5 bases at V and 6 bases at J, with 23 bases between the two ends. For the CDR3, the DNA is TGTGCCAGCTCAGGAAGGGACACCCGAGTAACTTTCGAGCAGTACTTC. Protein product: CASSGRDTRVTFEQYF.

This chain links TRBV12-3 or TRBV12-4 with TRBJ2-5; 7 bases align to TRBD1. The CDR3 runs 15 residues. After removal of 4 bases from V and 5 bases from J, the junction contained 10 bases not matched to a gene. CDR3 sequence: CASSSTGMAGETQYF. DNA of the CDR3: TGTGCCAGCAGTTCGACAGGGATGGCGGGTGAGACCCAGTACTTC.

This clonotype came up many times. J is TRBJ2-7 and V is TRBV12-3 or TRBV12-4; tentatively, D is TRBD2 (6 bases). The V end lost 7 bases, the J end lost 4 bases, and 17 bases lay between the germline ends. The CDR3 has 14 amino acids. CDR3 protein: CASNPGLASYEQYF. CDR3 in DNA: TGTGCCAGCAATCCGGGACTTGCATCATACGAGCAGTACTTC.

The chain recombines TRBV5-1 with TRBJ1-2; D gene unclear. V was pared by 1 base and J by 6 bases, with 22 bases between. This CDR3 is 17 amino acids long. The V gene's germline CDR1 is SGHRS and CDR2 YFSETQ. The CDR3 reads CASSLLAGRQGPDGYTF. The CDR3 DNA reads TGCGCCAGCAGCTTGTTGGCGGGGAGACAAGGCCCTGATGGCTACACCTTC.

This clonotype was counted only a few times. The CDR3, as DNA: TGCAGTGCTAGTGGGCTAGTCGATACGCAGTATTTT. As protein: CSASGLVDTQYF. The chain recombines TRBV20-1 with TRBJ2-3; D gene unclear. V lost 3 bases and J lost 6, with 10 bases in between. The CDR3 is 12 amino acids. Germline CDR1 DFQATT, CDR2 SNEGSKA (reference sequence).

A few counts support this clonotype. V and J are TRBV11-2 and TRBJ2-3; D is ambiguous. This CDR3 is built from 15 residues. Germline CDR1 and CDR2: SGHAT and FQNNGV. With 3 bases removed from V and 1 base from J, the gap between germline ends came to 11 bases. CDR3 in amino acids: CASSFLDHRTDTQYF. CDR3 nucleotide sequence: TGTGCCAGCAGCTTTCTTGACCACCGCACAGATACGCAGTATTTT.

This clonotype was seen a handful of times. CDR3 bases: TGTGCCAGCAGACTCTGGACAGGGGAGCATGAGCAGTTCTTC. Its protein is CASRLWTGEHEQFF. The J gene is TRBJ2-1, the V gene TRBV6-2 or TRBV6-3; 9 bases align to TRBD1. From germline, CDR1 is MNHEY and CDR2 SVGEGT. This CDR3 has 14 amino acids. Losses at the gene ends were 6 bases for V and 8 bases for J; bases not matched to a gene: 8.

J is TRBJ2-5 and V is TRBV25-1; 8 bases match TRBD1. The CDR3 loop spans 15 amino acids. CDR1 MGHDK and CDR2 SYGVNS come from the germline V gene. The V segment lost 1 base and the J segment 5 bases; nucleotides outside the gene matches: 6. CDR3 protein: CASSEFQGAGETQYF. CDR3 coding DNA: TGTGCCAGCAGTGAATTTCAGGGGGCTGGGGAGACCCAGTACTTC.

The V and J genes are TRBV6-1 and TRBJ2-7, with TRBD2 matching over 13 bases. Germline V CDR1 and CDR2: MNHNS, SASEGT. CDR3 size: 18 residues. With V trimmed by 6 bases and J by 5 bases, 16 bases remained unmatched. This chain's CDR3 is CASRGLAGLPSSIHEQYF. DNA of the CDR3: TGTGCCAGCAGGGGACTAGCGGGGCTACCCTCGTCAATCCACGAGCAGTACTTC.

This clonotype was observed many times. The chain uses TRBV5-1 and TRBJ1-1; unclear D gene. The germline V gene has CDR1 SGHRS and CDR2 YFSETQ. The germline V and J ends were trimmed by 4 bases and 1 base, with 8 bases remaining between them. This CDR3 is 13 amino acids long. In DNA form, the CDR3 reads TGCGCCAGCAGCAGACACTCGAACACTGAAGCTTTCTTT. Translated, it gives CASSRHSNTEAFF.